The 11 T cell receptor beta chains below were found in one sample sequenced in a study of vaccination and CD4 T cells after COVID-19. Oncomine TCR Beta short-read sequencing was applied to DNA from cultured CD4+ T cells. TCRdb recomputed calls from the PCR reads with MiXCR, one row per CDR3 protein. The sample lists thousands of distinct CDR3 sequences; 40% to 60% were seen once. Noted treatment: roughly ten-day PBMC culture with coronavirus spike peptide pools or control peptides (ViraFEST assay). These TCRs' antigens remain unknown. The sequencing sample was made of CD4+ T cells from blood, cultured in vitro. The receptors were gathered from a human donor who had recovered from COVID-19.

V usage is TRBV20-1 and J usage is TRBJ1-2; D unclear. The CDR3 has 15 amino acids. V lost 1 base and J 5 bases, leaving 17 bases between the germline ends. Germline V lookup: CDR1 DFQATT, CDR2 SNEGSKA (reference sequence). The CDR3 sequence is CSARGRRAPSYGYTF. CDR3 nucleotide sequence: TGCAGTGCTAGAGGCCGTAGGGCTCCATCTTATGGCTACACCTTC.

The chain links TRBV23-1 to TRBJ1-2; D not certain. TRBV23-1 is identified as an open reading frame with a role that is uncertain. CDR3 size: 14 residues. Trimming removed 0 bases from V and 8 bases from J, with 13 bases in between. The CDR3 DNA sequence: TGCGCCAGCAGTCAATCGCTCACGGGAGGGGGCTACACCTTC. Its protein is CASSQSLTGGGYTF.

The chain is built from TRBV28 and TRBJ1-5, with TRBD1 matching 11 bases. This CDR3 comprises 16 residues. Germline CDR1 reads MDHEN; CDR2 reads SYDVKM. V lost 3 bases, J lost 2 bases, and 3 bases stayed unmatched. The CDR3 nucleotides read TGTGCCAGCAGTTTCCGGACAGGGGGCGGCAATCAGCCCCAGCATTTT. Translating it yields CASSFRTGGGNQPQHF.

The table lists this clonotype with a count of one. This chain joins TRBV10-3 and TRBJ1-5; no clear D gene. Between the trimmed V and J ends, which lost 8 bases and 2 bases, there was a span of 13 bases. This CDR3 comprises 14 residues. From germline, CDR1 is ENHRY and CDR2 SYGVKD. CDR3 sequence reads: CAISTDAGNQPQHF. The CDR3 DNA sequence: TGTGCCATCTCCACGGACGCGGGCAATCAGCCCCAGCATTTT.

In its sample, this clonotype was seen a few times. The chain is built from TRBV7-9 and TRBJ2-3; D is undetermined. The germline V and J ends were trimmed by 1 base and 4 bases, with 3 bases remaining between them. Germline V CDR1 and CDR2: SEHNR, FQNEAQ (reference sequence). The CDR3 totals 12 residues. The CDR3 spells CASSLEADTQYF. DNA of the CDR3: TGTGCCAGCAGCTTAGAGGCAGATACGCAGTATTTT.

J is TRBJ1-2 and V is TRBV6-1; the match to TRBD1 covers 7 bases. Germline-derived CDR1 and CDR2 are MNHNS and SASEGT. J gave up 9 bases and V 6 bases, and 13 bases lay outside the gene matches. The CDR3 runs 14 residues. Here the CDR3 reads CASSWNKDRSSYTF. The CDR3 DNA reads TGTGCCAGCAGCTGGAACAAGGACAGGTCTAGCTACACCTTC.

The J gene is TRBJ2-3, the V gene TRBV5-1; TRBD2 matches 7 bases. From germline, CDR1 is SGHRS and CDR2 YFSETQ. V shed 0 bases and J 6 bases; nucleotides not matched to a gene: 4. CDR3 size: 14 residues. In nucleotides, the CDR3 is TGCGCCAGCAGCTTGGACCCCGGGGGGGATACGCAGTATTTT. It specifies CASSLDPGGDTQYF.

The chain is built from TRBV7-2 and TRBJ1-3; no definite D call. V shed 2 bases and J shed 8 bases, with 7 bases lying between them. The CDR3 loop spans 12 amino acids. The germline V gene has CDR1 SGHTA and CDR2 FQGNSA. CDR3 in amino acids: CASSLFKDTIYF. Here the CDR3 DNA reads TGTGCCAGCAGCTTATTCAAGGACACCATATATTTT.

This chain uses TRBV11-3 with TRBJ2-2; D remains unclear. CDR1 and CDR2 (germline): SGHNT, YENEEA. Trimming took off 5 bases at V and 4 bases at J, with 8 bases between the two ends. This CDR3 is 13 amino acids long. The CDR3: CASSPSRTGELFF. The DNA for the CDR3 is TGTGCCAGCAGCCCCTCCCGCACCGGGGAGCTGTTTTTT.

The chain combines TRBV21-1 with TRBJ1-6. TRBV21-1 is given as a pseudogene. CDR3 length equals 18 residues. The CDR3 protein is CASSKEIQGGGIKSPLHF. DNA of the CDR3: TGTGCCAGCAGCAAAGAGATACAGGGAGGGGGGATAAAGTCACCCCTCCACTTT.

The chain couples TRBV6-5 to TRBJ1-3; a possible D gene is TRBD1 (5 bases). The length of the CDR3 is 15 residues. The V end lost 2 bases, the J end lost 4 bases, and 12 bases lay between the germline ends. The germline V gene encodes CDR1 MNHEY and CDR2 SVGAGI. CDR3 coding DNA: TGTGCCAGCAGTTACCAGGGAGCATCAGGAAACACCATATATTTT. Residues: CASSYQGASGNTIYF.